This T cell receptor (beta chain) was identified during a study of shared clonotypes between healthy human individuals. CDR3 length: 15 amino acids. V lost 1 base, J lost 6 bases, and 8 bases stayed unmatched. Germline V gene sequence: CDR1 SGHVS, CDR2 FQNEAQ. Some clones are missing from TCRdb's copy, which holds only in-frame ones; the method was immunoSEQ multiplex PCR. Among more than 500,000 clones listed, 85% to 95% were seen once. Naive CD8 cells were CD45RO-negative, positively selected for CCR7, excluding terminally differentiated effector memory CD45RA+ cells. The J gene is TRBJ2-7, the V gene TRBV7-8; TRBD2 matches 8 bases. The source of this sequence is a woman younger than 45 in good health. The sample was naive CD8+ T cells sorted from blood. The CDR3 spells CASSLVAGLAGEQYF. The CDR3 nucleotides are TGTGCCAGCAGCTTAGTAGCGGGACTGGCGGGCGAGCAGTACTTC.